A single sample gave rise to the 10 T cell receptor beta chains below, sequenced in a study of shared clonotypes between healthy human individuals. TCRdb keeps only in-frame clones here, not all; method: immunoSEQ multiplex PCR. The sample includes just over 2,000,000 clones, about 95% of them seen just once. Naive CD8 cells lacked CD45RO and underwent positive selection for CCR7, leaving out terminally differentiated effector memory CD45RA+ cells. Material: naive CD8+ T cells sorted from blood. Every receptor here comes from a man aged 18 to 35 in good health.

The gene calls are TRBV4-1 and TRBJ2-7; 7 bases map to TRBD2. The CDR3 contains 15 residues. Germline CDR1 and CDR2: MGHRA and YSYEKL. J lost 4 bases, V lost 4 bases, and 10 bases had no gene match. The CDR3 reads CASSPGAGGGYEQYF. CDR3 DNA sequence: TGCGCCAGCAGCCCCGGGGCTGGGGGGGGATACGAGCAGTACTTC.

CDR3 in DNA: TGTGCCAGCAGTTCATCGGGGACGGCTAGCACAGATACGCAGTATTTT. Translation: CASSSSGTASTDTQYF. The genes are TRBV6-6 and TRBJ2-3, with D possibly called TRBD1 or TRBD2 (5 bases each). The CDR3 is made up of 16 amino acids. V lost 4 bases, J lost 0 bases, and 14 bases lay in between. CDR1 and CDR2 (germline): MNHNY, SVGAGI (reference sequence).

The rearrangement joins TRBV5-4 to TRBJ2-7; D is possibly TRBD2 (6 bases). The germline V and J ends were trimmed by 4 bases and 5 bases, with 16 bases remaining between them. This CDR3 spans 14 amino acids. From germline, CDR1 is SGHNT and CDR2 YYREEE (reference sequence). Here the CDR3 DNA reads TGTGCCAGCAGCCCGCCGGGACTGATCGACGAGCAGTACTTC. It encodes CASSPPGLIDEQYF.

The chain joins TRBV2 to TRBJ2-5; D remains unclear. Germline CDR1 SNHLY, CDR2 FYNNEI. With 3 bases removed from V and 0 bases from J, the gap between germline ends came to 5 bases. This CDR3 comprises 13 residues. CDR3 sequence reads: CASSELNQETQYF. CDR3 DNA sequence: TGTGCCAGCAGTGAGCTAAACCAAGAGACCCAGTACTTC.

This chain links TRBV6-5 with TRBJ2-3, with TRBD2 matching over 9 bases. In germline, CDR1 is MNHEY, CDR2 SVGAGI. The CDR3 covers 14 residues. J gave up 6 bases and V 6 bases, and 7 bases lay outside the gene matches. The CDR3 spells CASSRTSEQDTQYF. The CDR3 DNA reads TGTGCCAGCAGCCGGACTAGCGAGCAGGATACGCAGTATTTT.

The rearrangement joins TRBV19 to TRBJ2-7; no firm D call. The CDR3 runs to 13 residues. Germline V CDR1 and CDR2: LNHDA, SQIVND (reference sequence). V was shortened by 3 bases and J by 3 bases, with 9 bases between the two germline ends. CDR3 in amino acids: CASSISRVYEQYF. For the CDR3, the DNA is TGTGCCAGTAGTATCTCCCGGGTCTACGAGCAGTACTTC. The variable domain in full, with the rest retrieved from reference TRBV19 and TRBJ2-7, is DGGITQSPKYLFRKEGQNVTLSCEQNLNHDAMYWYRQDPGQGLRLIYYSQIVNDFQKGDIAEGYSVSREKKESFPLTVTSAQKNPTAFYLCASSISRVYEQYFGPGTRLTVT.

The table lists this clone with a count of one. This chain uses TRBV5-4 with TRBJ2-5, with D tentatively TRBD2 (5 bases). Germline loops: CDR1 SGHNT, CDR2 YYREEE (reference sequence). CDR3 length: 14 residues. V was pared by 4 bases and J by 5 bases, with 15 bases between. The chain's CDR3 is CASSAGENVETQYF. Here the CDR3 DNA reads TGTGCCAGCAGCGCCGGGGAGAATGTGGAGACCCAGTACTTC.

Comment on this clone: Different DNA sequences within this sample yield the same CDR3. The chain is built from TRBV6-1 and TRBJ2-7, with TRBD1 matching 7 bases. V was clipped by 3 bases and J by 3 bases; unmatched bases: 5. In germline, CDR1 is MNHNS, CDR2 SASEGT. The CDR3 length is 14 residues. The DNA of the CDR3 is TGTGCCAGCAGTGAGGCAGGGGGTAGCTACGAGCAGTACTTC. This translates into CASSEAGGSYEQYF.

This clone was recorded only once. The same CDR3 arises from other DNA sequences in this sample as well. This rearrangement joins TRBV9 to TRBJ2-3, with D possibly being TRBD2 (6 bases). The CDR3 contains 15 residues. CDR1 SGDLS and CDR2 YYNGEE come from the germline V gene. Trimming took 0 bases from V and 0 from J, leaving 8 bases between them. The CDR3 DNA reads TGTGCCAGCAGCGTAGAGGGGACTAGCACAGATACGCAGTATTTT. It encodes CASSVEGTSTDTQYF.

Regarding this clone: This CDR3 is also generated by other DNA sequences in the sample. The chain employs TRBV4-2 and TRBJ2-1, with TRBD1 identical over 7 bases. This CDR3 spans 12 amino acids. Germline CDR1 is LGHNA and CDR2 is YNFKEQ. After removal of 5 bases from V and 7 bases from J, the junction contained 2 bases not matched to a gene. The CDR3 DNA reads TGTGCCAGCAGCGAGGGGGCGAATGAGCAGTTCTTC. Translating gives CASSEGANEQFF.